This TCR beta chain was captured in a study of Graves' ophthalmopathy and Graves' hyperthyroidism. Study conclusions and caveats: For predicting ophthalmopathy progression, the model had 70.59% sensitivity and 72.22% specificity.

The CDR3 spans 12 residues. The V end was cut by 2 bases, the J end by 6 bases, with 10 bases between. Germline CDR1 SQVTM, CDR2 ANQGSEA. RNA transcripts provided the template for amplifying TCR beta CDR3 regions. HTBI primers primed a first-round RT-PCR, and a second-round multiplex PCR followed. MiXCR was run by TCRdb on the multiplex PCR reads, yielding one entry per CDR3 protein. This table holds 740,000 or so distinct CDR3 sequences, about 44% found once. Clinical symptoms, serum thyroxine, TRAb, thyroid ultrasound and orbital computed tomography formed the basis of diagnosis. This clonotype has a count of ten or more. The antigen remains undetermined.

The gene calls are TRBV29-1 and TRBJ1-2; D remains unclear. The receptor comes from an adult man with Graves' ophthalmopathy. Sequenced material: peripheral blood. The CDR3 nucleotides are TGCAGCGTTGAAAGGGCTTCCCATGGCTACACCTTC. Translated: CSVERASHGYTF.